This T cell receptor (beta chain) was found in a study of cytomegalovirus exposure and HLA in healthy donors. As for this clone: Antigen specificity is unknown.

Trimming took off 3 bases at V and 8 bases at J, with 17 bases between the two ends. The germline V gene encodes CDR1 LNHDA and CDR2 SQIVND (reference sequence). There are 15 residues in the CDR3. Study results and caveats: Most of the TCR beta V segments (in an earlier analysis) were productive either about 87% or about 30% of the time. Relative to the approximately 660-donor mean, N-insertions were reportedly fewer in an Asian-associated ancestry cluster in a later analysis. The sole available immune exposure information was CMV serostatus. The authors considered a cluster of highly shared sequence variants likely to be a sequencing artifact.

The primer mix had 60 Vbeta and 13 Jbeta primers. Clones were read by immunoSEQ multiplex PCR, and TCRdb kept only the in-frame ones, dropping some. The sample records about 200,000 clones, about 70% being singletons. Sequencing was carried out using PBMCs. This TCR was recovered from a man between 40 and 49 years old in good health and CMV-seropositive. The V call is TRBV19, the J call TRBJ2-1, with D perhaps TRBD2 (6 bases). The CDR3 DNA is TGTGCCAGTAGTATTCCGGCGGAGGAGGGCTATGAGCAGTTCTTC. Protein sequence: CASSIPAEEGYEQFF.